This paragraph covers one T cell receptor (beta chain) sequence. No antigen is known for it. V was cut by 5 bases and J by 9 bases, with 11 bases left in between. The CDR3 runs 12 residues. Germline values: CDR1 MNHEY, CDR2 SVGAGI. Treatment meaning: about 20 received Ad26.COV2.S at low or high dose, single or two shots; roughly five received placebo; per-sample allocation not given. Sampling was done on day 63 after the first vaccine or placebo injection. This sample was included in a study of Ad26.COV2.S vaccination and SARS-CoV-2 variants. Study-wide results and limits: Vaccinated individuals (as opposed to placebo recipients) had higher spike-specific TCR breadth.

TCRdb keeps only in-frame clones here, not all; method: immunoSEQ multiplex PCR. The sample holds under 600,000 clones, 89% seen once. The receptor was isolated from a person aged 18-60 years who received the Ad26.COV2.S COVID-19 vaccine or a placebo. This material consisted of peripheral blood, taken in a trial of Ad26.COV2.S vaccine versus placebo. This chain joins TRBV6-5 and TRBJ2-1; a weak D match, TRBD2 (5 bases). The CDR3 bases are TGTGCCAGCAGTACTAGATCGGGTGAGCAGTTCTTC. Translated, it gives CASSTRSGEQFF.